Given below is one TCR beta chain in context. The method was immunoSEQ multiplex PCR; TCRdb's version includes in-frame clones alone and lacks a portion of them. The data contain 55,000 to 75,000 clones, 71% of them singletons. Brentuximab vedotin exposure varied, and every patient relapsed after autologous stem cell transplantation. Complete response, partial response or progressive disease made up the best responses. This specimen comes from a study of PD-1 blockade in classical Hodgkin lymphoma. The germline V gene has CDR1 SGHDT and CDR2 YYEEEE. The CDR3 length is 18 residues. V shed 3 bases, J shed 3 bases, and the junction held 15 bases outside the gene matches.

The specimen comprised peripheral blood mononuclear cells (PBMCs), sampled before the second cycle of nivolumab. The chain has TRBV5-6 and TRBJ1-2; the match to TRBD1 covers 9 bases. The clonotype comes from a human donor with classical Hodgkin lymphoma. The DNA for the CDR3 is TGTGCCAGCAGCTCCCCGGGACAGGGACCGGGGTCGCACTATGGCTACACCTTC. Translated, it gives CASSSPGQGPGSHYGYTF. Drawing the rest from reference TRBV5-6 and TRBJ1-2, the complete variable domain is DAGVTQSPTHLIKTRGQQVTLRCSPKSGHDTVSWYQQALGQGPQFIFQYYEEEERQRGNFPDRFSGHQFPNYSSELNVNALLLGDSALYLCASSSPGQGPGSHYGYTFGSGTRLTVV.